This entry lists 14 T cell receptor beta chains sequenced from one sample in a study of T cells in Graves' hyperthyroidism and ophthalmopathy. The TCR beta CDR3 regions underwent amplification using RNA transcripts as the source. A first-round RT-PCR of the TCR CDR3 used the HTBI primer set. TCRdb called the multiplex PCR reads again in MiXCR, with one record for every CDR3 protein. This sample carries 300,000 to 500,000 distinct CDR3 sequences, over 12% of them seen once, and the ten largest clones take around 28%. The sequenced sample consisted of blood. Source of these receptors: a man between 45 and 60 years old with Graves' ophthalmopathy.

The V gene is TRBV27, the J gene TRBJ2-5, with a weak D call TRBD1 (6 bases). The length of the CDR3 is 16 residues. The V end was cut by 8 bases, the J end by 4 bases, with 23 bases between. Germline lookup yields CDR1 MNHEY and CDR2 SMNVEV (reference sequence). CDR3 in DNA: TGTGCCAGCTCCGTTCGGCTAACCGGGACATCAGAGACCCAGTACTTC. Protein product: CASSVRLTGTSETQYF.

There are many counts of this clonotype. V gene TRBV2 combines with J gene TRBJ2-3; perhaps TRBD1 as D (5 bases). The length of the CDR3 is 13 residues. Per germline, CDR1 SNHLY and CDR2 FYNNEI. V was pared by 4 bases and J by 2 bases, with 7 bases between. CDR3 region: CASSGTFTDTQYF. The CDR3 DNA reads TGTGCCAGCAGTGGGACATTCACAGATACGCAGTATTTT. The variable domain in full, completed from reference TRBV2 and TRBJ2-3, reads EPEVTQTPSHQVTQMGQEVILRCVPISNHLYFYWYRQILGQKVEFLVSFYNNEISEKSEIFDDQFSVERPDGSNFTLKIRSTKLEDSAMYFCASSGTFTDTQYFGPGTRLTVL.

This clonotype showed up many times. The chain employs TRBV3-1 and TRBJ2-2; unclear D gene. Germline-derived CDR1 and CDR2 are LGHDT and YNNKEL (reference sequence). CDR3 length: 14 amino acids. Trimming stripped 4 bases from V and 6 bases from J, with 12 bases between. CDR3 in DNA: TGTGCCAGCAGCCTAAGGATGGGCGCCGGGGAGCTGTTTTTT. It encodes CASSLRMGAGELFF.

The rearrangement uses TRBV10-3 and TRBJ2-1; no clear D. This CDR3 has 11 residues. In germline, CDR1 is ENHRY, CDR2 SYGVKD. V was pared by 4 bases and J by 5 bases, with 3 bases between. The CDR3, as DNA: TGTGCCATCAGTGCCCACAATGAGCAGTTCTTC. It specifies CAISAHNEQFF.

This clonotype was seen at least ten times. The rearrangement links TRBV6-6 to TRBJ1-1, with D unclear. The CDR3 contains 16 residues. V lost 0 bases, J lost 4 bases, and 15 bases lay in between. Looked up from germline, CDR1 is MNHNY and CDR2 is SVGAGI (reference sequence). The CDR3 reads CASSYSTGVAVTEAFF. As DNA, the CDR3 is TGTGCCAGCAGTTACTCGACCGGGGTAGCCGTCACTGAAGCTTTCTTT.

The rearrangement joins TRBV20-1 to TRBJ2-1; no reliable D call. Germline V gene lookup returns CDR1 DFQATT and CDR2 SNEGSKA (reference sequence). The CDR3 loop spans 16 amino acids. The V and J ends lost 1 base and 4 bases respectively, with 17 bases between them. CDR3 amino acids: CSARAGLLEAYNEQFF. The CDR3 region has the DNA TGCAGTGCTAGAGCAGGTCTGCTAGAGGCTTACAATGAGCAGTTCTTC.

Written as DNA, the CDR3 is TGTGCCAGCTCATCCTCCGGGACTGTGTCTGGCAATGAGCAGTTCTTC. This translates into CASSSSGTVSGNEQFF. V and J are TRBV18 and TRBJ2-1; TRBD2 is a possible D gene (6 bases). Germline-derived CDR1 and CDR2 are KGHSH and LQKENI. This CDR3 comprises 16 residues. V was shortened by 5 bases and J by 6 bases, with 20 bases between the two germline ends.

This clonotype was observed many times. This chain uses TRBV12-3 or TRBV12-4 with TRBJ1-1, with D perhaps TRBD1 (6 bases). The germline V and J ends were trimmed by 6 bases and 5 bases, with 19 bases remaining between them. This CDR3 region has 15 residues. Here the CDR3 reads CASRGGAGQVTEAFF. Here the CDR3 DNA reads TGTGCCAGCAGGGGGGGCGCAGGGCAAGTGACTGAAGCTTTCTTT.

Concerning this clonotype: A single base separates this from a much larger clone, so it may be a read error. This rearrangement joins TRBV5-5 to TRBJ1-1, with D uncertain. CDR1 and CDR2 (germline): SGHKS, YYEKEE (reference sequence). The CDR3 has 13 residues. For the CDR3, the DNA is TGTGTCAGCAGCGTCACGGGGAAAACTGAAGCTTTCTTT. Its translation is CVSSVTGKTEAFF.

This clonotype was counted many times. This chain links TRBV7-9 with TRBJ2-1; TRBD2 agrees at 9 bases. The CDR3 runs 15 residues. The trim removed 4 bases at V and 0 bases at J, leaving 1 base unmatched. Germline V lookup: CDR1 SEHNR, CDR2 FQNEAQ (reference sequence). The CDR3: CASSSTSGSYNEQFF. The CDR3 DNA sequence: TGTGCCAGCAGCTCGACTAGCGGCTCCTACAATGAGCAGTTCTTC.

Points on this clonotype: Being one base from a much bigger clone, this may be a read error. The chain joins TRBV5-4 to TRBJ2-4, with 9 bases matching TRBD1. Germline values: CDR1 SGHNT, CDR2 YYREEE (reference sequence). The CDR3 is 14 amino acids. This CDR3 reads CASSLQGAKNIRYF. DNA of the CDR3: TGTGCCAGCAGCTTACAGGGGGCCAAAAACATTCGGTACTTC.

In regard to this clonotype: A read error may be the cause here, since a much bigger clone is one base away. This chain connects TRBV5-1 to TRBJ2-1; D gene uncertain. CDR1 is SGHRS, CDR2 YFSETQ, per germline. This CDR3 is 12 amino acids long. The CDR3 sequence is CTSSNPISEQFF. In nucleotides, the CDR3 is TGCACCAGCAGCAACCCGATCAGTGAGCAGTTCTTC. The variable domain in full, with the rest retrieved from reference TRBV5-1 and TRBJ2-1, is KAGVTQTPRYLIKTRGQQVTLSCSPISGHRSVSWYQQTPGQGLQFLFEYFSETQRNKGNFPGRFSGRQFSNSRSEMNVSTLELGDSALYLCTSSNPISEQFFGPGTRLTVL.

This clonotype was recorded a few times. This CDR3 is CASSPPGQGVWDTQYF. The CDR3 DNA reads as TGTGCCAGCAGCCCGCCGGGACAGGGGGTCTGGGATACGCAGTATTTT. This rearrangement joins TRBV5-4 to TRBJ2-3; 11 bases fit TRBD1. This CDR3 comprises 16 residues. Germline V lookup: CDR1 SGHNT, CDR2 YYREEE (reference sequence). V trimming: 4 bases; J trimming: 6 bases; junction bases outside the gene matches: 10.

This chain links TRBV20-1 with TRBJ1-5; tentative D call: TRBD1 (5 bases). The CDR3 consists of 15 residues. CDR1 DFQATT and CDR2 SNEGSKA come from the germline V gene (reference sequence). V lost 4 bases, J lost 5 bases, and 18 bases lay in between. CDR3 residues: CSATTGAGKDQPQHF. The CDR3 DNA follows: TGCAGTGCTACAACCGGGGCAGGGAAAGATCAGCCCCAGCATTTT.